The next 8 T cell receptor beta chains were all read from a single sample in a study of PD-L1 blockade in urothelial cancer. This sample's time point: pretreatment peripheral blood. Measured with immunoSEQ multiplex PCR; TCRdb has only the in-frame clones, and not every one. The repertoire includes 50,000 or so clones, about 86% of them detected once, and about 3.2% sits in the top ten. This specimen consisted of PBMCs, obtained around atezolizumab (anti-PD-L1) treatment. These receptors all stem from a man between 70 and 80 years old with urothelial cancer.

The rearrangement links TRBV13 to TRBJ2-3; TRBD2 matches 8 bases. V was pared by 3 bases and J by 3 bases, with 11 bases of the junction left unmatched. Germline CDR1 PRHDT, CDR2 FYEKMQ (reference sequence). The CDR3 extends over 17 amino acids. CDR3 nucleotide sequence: TGTGCCAGCAGCTTGGGGGTTGGGACTAGGGGGACAGATACGCAGTATTTT. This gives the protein CASSLGVGTRGTDTQYF.

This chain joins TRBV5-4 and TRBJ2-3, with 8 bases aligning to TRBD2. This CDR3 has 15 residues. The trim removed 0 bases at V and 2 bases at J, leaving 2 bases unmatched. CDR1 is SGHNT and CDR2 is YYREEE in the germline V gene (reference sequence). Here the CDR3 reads CASSLGRGATDTQYF. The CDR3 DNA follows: TGTGCCAGCAGCTTGGGGCGGGGGGCCACAGATACGCAGTATTTT.

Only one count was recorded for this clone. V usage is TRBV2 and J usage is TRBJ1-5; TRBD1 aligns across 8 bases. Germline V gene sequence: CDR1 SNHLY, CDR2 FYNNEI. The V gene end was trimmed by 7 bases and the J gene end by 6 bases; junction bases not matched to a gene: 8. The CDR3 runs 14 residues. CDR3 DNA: TGTGCCAGCACCACGACAGGGGAGGGTCAGCCCCAGCATTTT. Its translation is CASTTTGEGQPQHF.

As DNA, the CDR3 is TGCGCCAGCAGTGATGACACCTTAAGGCCCACAGAGACCCAGTACTTC. Encoded protein: CASSDDTLRPTETQYF. This sequence joins TRBV5-1 and TRBJ2-5; unclear D gene. The CDR3 is made up of 16 amino acids. V dropped 5 bases and J dropped 4 bases, with 21 bases sitting between them. In germline, CDR1 is SGHRS, CDR2 YFSETQ.

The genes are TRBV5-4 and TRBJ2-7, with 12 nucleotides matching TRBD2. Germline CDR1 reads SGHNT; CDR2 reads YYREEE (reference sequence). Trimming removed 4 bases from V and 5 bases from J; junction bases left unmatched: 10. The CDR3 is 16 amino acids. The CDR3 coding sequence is TGTGCCAGCAGCGATCGAACTAGCGGGGGGTTCCACGAGCAGTACTTC. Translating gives CASSDRTSGGFHEQYF.

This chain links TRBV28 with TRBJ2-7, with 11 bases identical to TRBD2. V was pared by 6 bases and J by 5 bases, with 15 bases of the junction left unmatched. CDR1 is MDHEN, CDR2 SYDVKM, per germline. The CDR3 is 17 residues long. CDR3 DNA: TGTGCCAGCAGCCTCGGGATAGCGGGAGGGCCTGTCCACGAGCAGTACTTC. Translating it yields CASSLGIAGGPVHEQYF.

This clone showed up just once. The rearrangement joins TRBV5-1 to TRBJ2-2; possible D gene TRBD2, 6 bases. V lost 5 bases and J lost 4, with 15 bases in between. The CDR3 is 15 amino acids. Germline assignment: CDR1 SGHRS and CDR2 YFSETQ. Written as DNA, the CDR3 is TGCGCCAGCAGACCACGGGAGAATCGCACCGGGGAGCTGTTTTTT. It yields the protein CASRPRENRTGELFF.

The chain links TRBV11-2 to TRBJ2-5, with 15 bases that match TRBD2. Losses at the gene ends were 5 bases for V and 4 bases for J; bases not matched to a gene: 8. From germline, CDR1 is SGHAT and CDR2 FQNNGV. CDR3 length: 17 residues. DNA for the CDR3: TGTGCCAGCAGCGCCCGATGGGGACTAGCGGGAGGAGAGACCCAGTACTTC. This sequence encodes CASSARWGLAGGETQYF.